This T cell receptor beta chain was captured by sequencing in a study of T cells in Graves' hyperthyroidism and ophthalmopathy. Study results and caveats: It was a median approximately 6 months before onset that the model predicted ophthalmopathy.

Stable Graves' hyperthyroidism meant no ophthalmopathy progression within 18 months. Each diagnosis was grounded in clinical symptoms, serum thyroxine and TRAb, thyroid ultrasound, and orbital computed tomography. It was 8.5 to 10 ml of fresh peripheral blood that supplied the PBMCs. Details on this clonotype: Its antigen remains unidentified.

V was clipped by 2 bases and J by 6 bases, with 14 bases between them. Germline loops: CDR1 SNHLY, CDR2 FYNNEI. This CDR3 contains 14 residues. RNA transcripts yielded amplified TCR beta CDR3 regions. A first-round RT-PCR of the TCR CDR3 used the HTBI primer set. MiXCR, applied by TCRdb to the multiplex PCR reads, yields one record per CDR3 protein. Altogether around 720,000 distinct CDR3 sequences are present, 35% being singletons, with the ten largest covering roughly 31%. The TCR originated in a woman aged 40 to 50 with Graves' hyperthyroidism. Sequencing was done on a sample of blood. The gene calls are TRBV2 and TRBJ2-7; possibly TRBD2 for D (7 bases). The CDR3 sequence is CASSEQGRALEQYF. In nucleotides, the CDR3 is TGTGCCAGCAGTGAACAGGGGAGGGCACTCGAGCAGTACTTC.